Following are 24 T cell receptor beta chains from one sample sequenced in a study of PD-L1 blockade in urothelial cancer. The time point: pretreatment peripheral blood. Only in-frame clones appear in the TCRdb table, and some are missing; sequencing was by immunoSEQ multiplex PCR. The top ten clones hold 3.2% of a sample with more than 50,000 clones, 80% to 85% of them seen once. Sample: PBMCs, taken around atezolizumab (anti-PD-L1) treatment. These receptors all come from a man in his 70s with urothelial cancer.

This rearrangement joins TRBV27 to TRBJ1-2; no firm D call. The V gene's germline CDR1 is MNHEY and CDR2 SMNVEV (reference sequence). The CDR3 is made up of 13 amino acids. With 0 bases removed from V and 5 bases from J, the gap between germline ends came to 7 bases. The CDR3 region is CASSLSRRYGYTF. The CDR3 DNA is TGTGCCAGCAGTTTATCGCGGCGGTATGGCTACACCTTC.

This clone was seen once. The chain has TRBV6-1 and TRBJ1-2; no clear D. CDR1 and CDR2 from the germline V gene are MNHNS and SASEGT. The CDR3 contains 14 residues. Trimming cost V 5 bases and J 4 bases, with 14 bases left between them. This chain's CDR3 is CASSWIGRGYGYTF. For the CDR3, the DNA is TGTGCCAGCAGTTGGATCGGGAGAGGCTATGGCTACACCTTC.

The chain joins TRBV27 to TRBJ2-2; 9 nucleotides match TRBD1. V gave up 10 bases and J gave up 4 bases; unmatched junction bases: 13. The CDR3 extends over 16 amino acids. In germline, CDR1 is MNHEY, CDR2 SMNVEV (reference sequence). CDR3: CATRKPGQGPTGELFF. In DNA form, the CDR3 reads TGTGCCACCCGAAAACCGGGACAGGGACCCACCGGGGAGCTGTTTTTT.

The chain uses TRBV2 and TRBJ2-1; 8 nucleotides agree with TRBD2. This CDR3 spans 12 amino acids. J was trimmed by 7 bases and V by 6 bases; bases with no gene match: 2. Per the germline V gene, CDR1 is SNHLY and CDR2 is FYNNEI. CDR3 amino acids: CASSERGNEQFF. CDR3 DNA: TGTGCCAGCAGCGAGCGGGGGAATGAGCAGTTCTTC. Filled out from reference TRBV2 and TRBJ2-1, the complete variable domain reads EPEVTQTPSHQVTQMGQEVILRCVPISNHLYFYWYRQILGQKVEFLVSFYNNEISEKSEIFDDQFSVERPDGSNFTLKIRSTKLEDSAMYFCASSERGNEQFFGPGTRLTVL.

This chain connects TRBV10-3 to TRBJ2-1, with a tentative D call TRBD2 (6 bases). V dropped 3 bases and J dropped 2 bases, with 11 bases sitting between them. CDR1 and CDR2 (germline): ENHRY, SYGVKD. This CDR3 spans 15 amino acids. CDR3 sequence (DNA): TGTGCCATCAGTGACAGCGGGTCTCCCTACAATGAGCAGTTCTTC. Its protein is CAISDSGSPYNEQFF.

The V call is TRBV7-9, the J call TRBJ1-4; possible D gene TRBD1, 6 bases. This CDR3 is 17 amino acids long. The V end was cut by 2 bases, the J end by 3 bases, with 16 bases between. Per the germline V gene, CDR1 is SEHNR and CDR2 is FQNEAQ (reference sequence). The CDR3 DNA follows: TGTGCCAGCAGCTTAAGAGGGCAGGGGTATCCTAATGAAAAACTGTTTTTT. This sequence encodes CASSLRGQGYPNEKLFF.

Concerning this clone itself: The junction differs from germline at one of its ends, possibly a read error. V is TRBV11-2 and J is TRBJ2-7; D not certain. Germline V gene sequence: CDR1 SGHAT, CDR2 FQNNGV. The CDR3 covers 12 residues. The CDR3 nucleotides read TGTGCCAGCAGCTCAGACTCGTACGGGCAGTACTTC. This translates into CASSSDSYGQYF.

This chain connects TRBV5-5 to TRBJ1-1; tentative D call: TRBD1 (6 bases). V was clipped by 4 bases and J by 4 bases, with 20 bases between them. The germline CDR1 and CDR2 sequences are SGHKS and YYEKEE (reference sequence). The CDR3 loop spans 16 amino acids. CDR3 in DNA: TGTGCCAGCAGCCCCGATTCAGGGGTGGTCGGCACTGAAGCTTTCTTT. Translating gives CASSPDSGVVGTEAFF.

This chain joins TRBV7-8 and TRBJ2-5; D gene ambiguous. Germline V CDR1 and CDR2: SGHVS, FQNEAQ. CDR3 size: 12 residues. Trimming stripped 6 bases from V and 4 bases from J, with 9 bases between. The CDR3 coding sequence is TGTGCCAGCAGGGCCGTTGCAGAGACCCAGTACTTC. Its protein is CASRAVAETQYF.

The CDR3 DNA sequence: TGTGCCAGCAGACCCACCGGGGGGGGAGGCTACACCTTC. Translation: CASRPTGGGGYTF. The chain is built from TRBV6-5 and TRBJ1-2; perhaps TRBD1 as D (5 bases). The CDR3 spans 13 residues. In germline, CDR1 is MNHEY, CDR2 SVGAGI. Trimming stripped 6 bases from V and 8 bases from J, with 16 bases between.

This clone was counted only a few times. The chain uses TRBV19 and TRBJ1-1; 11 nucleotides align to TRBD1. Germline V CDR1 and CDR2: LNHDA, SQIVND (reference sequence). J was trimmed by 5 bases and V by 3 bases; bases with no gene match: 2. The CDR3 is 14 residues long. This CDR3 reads CASSIGQGATEAFF. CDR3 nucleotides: TGTGCCAGTAGTATCGGACAGGGGGCTACTGAAGCTTTCTTT.

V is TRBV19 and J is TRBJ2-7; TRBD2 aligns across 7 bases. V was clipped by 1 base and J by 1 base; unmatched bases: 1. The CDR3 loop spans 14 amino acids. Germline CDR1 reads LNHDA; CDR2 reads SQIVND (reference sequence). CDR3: CASSIAAGSYEQYF. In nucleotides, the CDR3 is TGTGCCAGTAGTATAGCAGCGGGATCCTACGAGCAGTACTTC.

The CDR3: CASSQGLASTYEQYF. CDR3 bases: TGTGCCAGCAGCCAAGGGCTAGCGAGCACCTACGAGCAGTACTTC. V and J are TRBV14 and TRBJ2-7, with D maybe TRBD2 (6 bases). This CDR3 region has 15 residues. Germline V gene data show CDR1 as SGHDN and CDR2 as FVKESK. Trimming took off 1 base at V and 2 bases at J, with 12 bases between the two ends.

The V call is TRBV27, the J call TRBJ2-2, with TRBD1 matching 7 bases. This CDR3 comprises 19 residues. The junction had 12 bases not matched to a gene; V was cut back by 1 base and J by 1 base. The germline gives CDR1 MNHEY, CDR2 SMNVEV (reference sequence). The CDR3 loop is CASSLWAPPGQQNTGELFF. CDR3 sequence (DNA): TGTGCCAGCAGTTTATGGGCTCCTCCGGGACAGCAGAACACCGGGGAGCTGTTTTTT.

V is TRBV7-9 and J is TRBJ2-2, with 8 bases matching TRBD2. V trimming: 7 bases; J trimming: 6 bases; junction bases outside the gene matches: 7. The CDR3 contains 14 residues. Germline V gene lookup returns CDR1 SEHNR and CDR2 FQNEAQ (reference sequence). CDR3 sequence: CASNPGGLAGELFF. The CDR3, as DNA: TGTGCCAGCAACCCGGGAGGGCTTGCCGGGGAGCTGTTTTTT.

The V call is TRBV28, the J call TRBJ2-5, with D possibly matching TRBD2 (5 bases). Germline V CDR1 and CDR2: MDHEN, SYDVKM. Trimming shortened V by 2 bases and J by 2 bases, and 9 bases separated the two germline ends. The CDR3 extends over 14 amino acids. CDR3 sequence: CASSLMGSQETQYF. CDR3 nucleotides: TGTGCCAGCAGTTTAATGGGGAGTCAAGAGACCCAGTACTTC.

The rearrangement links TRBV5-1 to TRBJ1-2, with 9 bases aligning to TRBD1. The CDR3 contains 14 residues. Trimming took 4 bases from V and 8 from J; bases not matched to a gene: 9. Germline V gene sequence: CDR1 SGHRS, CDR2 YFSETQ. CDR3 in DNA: TGCGCCAGCAGCCCCGACAGGGGGTCCTACGGCTACACCTTC. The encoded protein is CASSPDRGSYGYTF.

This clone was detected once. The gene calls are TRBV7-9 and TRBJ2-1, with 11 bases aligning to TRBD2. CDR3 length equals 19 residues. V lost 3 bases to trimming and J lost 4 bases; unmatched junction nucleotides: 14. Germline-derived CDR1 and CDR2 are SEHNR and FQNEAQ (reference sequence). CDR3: CASSFGTGTSGLAYNEQFF. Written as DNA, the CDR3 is TGTGCCAGCAGCTTCGGAACCGGGACTAGCGGACTTGCGTACAATGAGCAGTTCTTC.

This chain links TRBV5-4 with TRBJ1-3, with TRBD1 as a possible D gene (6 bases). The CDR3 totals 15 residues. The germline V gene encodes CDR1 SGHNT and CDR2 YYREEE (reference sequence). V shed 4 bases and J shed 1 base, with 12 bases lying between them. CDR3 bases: TGTGCCAGCAGCAACGTAGGGGGTTCTGGAAACACCATATATTTT. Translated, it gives CASSNVGGSGNTIYF.

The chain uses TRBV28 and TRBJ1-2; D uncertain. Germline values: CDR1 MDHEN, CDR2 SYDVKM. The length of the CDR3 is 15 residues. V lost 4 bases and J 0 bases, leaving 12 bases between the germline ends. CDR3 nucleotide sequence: TGTGCCAGCAGTTCCCCGCGCGTAGCTAACTATGGCTACACCTTC. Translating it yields CASSSPRVANYGYTF.

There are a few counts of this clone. The CDR3 protein is CASTGTSGRGNTGELFF. The CDR3 nucleotides are TGTGCCAGCACCGGGACTAGCGGGAGGGGGAACACCGGGGAGCTGTTTTTT. The chain is built from TRBV10-3 and TRBJ2-2; 16 bases match TRBD2. With V trimmed by 10 bases and J by 1 base, 6 bases remained unmatched. Germline values: CDR1 ENHRY, CDR2 SYGVKD. This CDR3 spans 17 amino acids.

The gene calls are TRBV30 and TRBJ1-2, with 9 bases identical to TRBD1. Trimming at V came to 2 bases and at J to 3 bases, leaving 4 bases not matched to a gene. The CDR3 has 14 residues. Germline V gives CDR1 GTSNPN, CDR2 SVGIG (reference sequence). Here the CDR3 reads CAWSWTGVYYGYTF. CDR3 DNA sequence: TGTGCCTGGAGTTGGACAGGGGTTTACTATGGCTACACCTTC.

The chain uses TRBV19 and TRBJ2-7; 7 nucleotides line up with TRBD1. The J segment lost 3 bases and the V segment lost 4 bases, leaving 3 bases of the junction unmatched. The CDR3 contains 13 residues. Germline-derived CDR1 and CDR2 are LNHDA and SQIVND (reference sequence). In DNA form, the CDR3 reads TGTGCCAGTAGTACGGGACAGAACTACGAGCAGTACTTC. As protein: CASSTGQNYEQYF.

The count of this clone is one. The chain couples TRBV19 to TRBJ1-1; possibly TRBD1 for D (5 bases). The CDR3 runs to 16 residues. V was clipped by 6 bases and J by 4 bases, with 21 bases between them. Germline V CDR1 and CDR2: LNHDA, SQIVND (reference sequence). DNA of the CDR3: TGTGCCAGTAGCCCCACGGGCGGCAGGGCTCTCACTGAAGCTTTCTTT. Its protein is CASSPTGGRALTEAFF.